The 24 T cell receptor beta chains below all came from one sample that was sequenced in a study of cytomegalovirus exposure and HLA in healthy donors. The PCR contained 60 Vbeta and 13 Jbeta primers. Sequencing was performed with immunoSEQ multiplex PCR; in TCRdb, only in-frame clones are kept and a portion is missing. Of under 150,000 clones listed, roughly three quarters are singletons. The sequencing sample was made of PBMCs. The receptors were gathered from a woman between 40 and 50 years old in good health and CMV-seronegative.

This chain's CDR3 is CASSFSGRGTDTQYF. CDR3 bases: TGCGCCAGCAGCTTTAGCGGGAGGGGCACAGATACGCAGTATTTT. This chain joins TRBV5-1 and TRBJ2-3; the match to TRBD2 covers 11 bases. Germline V lookup: CDR1 SGHRS, CDR2 YFSETQ. V dropped 2 bases and J dropped 1; count of bases not matched to a gene: 0. The CDR3 is 15 residues long.

The V and J genes are TRBV9 and TRBJ2-5, with D uncertain. This CDR3 is built from 13 residues. V shed 0 bases and J shed 0 bases, with 3 bases lying between them. Per germline, CDR1 SGDLS and CDR2 YYNGEE. The CDR3 DNA sequence: TGTGCCAGCAGCGTAGACAACCAAGAGACCCAGTACTTC. It codes for CASSVDNQETQYF.

This clone was seen a handful of times. This chain uses TRBV5-6 with TRBJ1-4, with no clear D. Germline V gene lookup returns CDR1 SGHDT and CDR2 YYEEEE. V was shortened by 4 bases and J by 7 bases, with 26 bases between the two germline ends. The CDR3 sequence is 18 residues long. This CDR3 is CASSQLRNSRDAGEKLFF. CDR3 coding DNA: TGTGCCAGCAGCCAACTGAGGAACTCCCGGGATGCTGGTGAAAAACTGTTTTTT.

J is TRBJ2-2 and V is TRBV9; 10 nucleotides match TRBD2. Germline-derived CDR1 and CDR2 are SGDLS and YYNGEE. The trim removed 1 base at V and 4 bases at J, leaving 10 bases unmatched. The CDR3 is 18 residues long. CDR3 amino acids: CASSVRFSGRTSTGELFF. CDR3 DNA sequence: TGTGCCAGCAGCGTACGATTTAGCGGGAGGACTAGCACCGGGGAGCTGTTTTTT. The full variable domain, with the rest looked up from reference TRBV9 and TRBJ2-2, is DSGVTQTPKHLITATGQRVTLRCSPRSGDLSVYWYQQSLDQGLQFLIQYYNGEERAKGNILERFSAQQFPDLHSELNLSSLELGDSALYFCASSVRFSGRTSTGELFFGEGSRLTVL.

This chain uses TRBV6-5 with TRBJ1-2; 9 bases match TRBD1. Germline V gives CDR1 MNHEY, CDR2 SVGAGI. The V gene end was trimmed by 0 bases and the J gene end by 4 bases; junction bases not matched to a gene: 3. The CDR3 is made up of 15 amino acids. The CDR3, as DNA: TGTGCCAGCAGTTACTCACAGGGGGCAGGCTATGGCTACACCTTC. Its protein product is CASSYSQGAGYGYTF.

The chain employs TRBV6-5 and TRBJ1-5; D call uncertain. Germline loops: CDR1 MNHEY, CDR2 SVGAGI. V was clipped by 5 bases and J by 5 bases, with 10 bases between them. This CDR3 is 13 amino acids long. In DNA, the CDR3 is TGTGCCAGCAGTGGAGGACCCTATCAGCCCCAGCATTTT. This codes for CASSGGPYQPQHF.

The rearrangement joins TRBV9 to TRBJ2-1, with D perhaps matching TRBD2 (6 bases). This CDR3 region has 15 residues. V lost 3 bases, J lost 5 bases, and 15 bases lay in between. CDR1 and CDR2 (germline): SGDLS, YYNGEE. The chain's CDR3 is CASSAEGGFDNEQFF. The CDR3 DNA reads TGTGCCAGCAGCGCCGAGGGAGGATTCGACAATGAGCAGTTCTTC.

This chain uses TRBV11-1 with TRBJ2-1; D might be TRBD2 (6 bases). From germline, CDR1 is SGHAT and CDR2 FQDESV (reference sequence). V was shortened by 5 bases and J by 5 bases, with 16 bases between the two germline ends. This CDR3 is built from 15 residues. CDR3 protein: CASSISGADHNEQFF. The CDR3 bases are TGTGCCAGCAGCATTAGCGGCGCTGACCACAATGAGCAGTTCTTC.

The V call is TRBV19, the J call TRBJ2-3; a weak D match, TRBD2 (7 bases). Per germline, CDR1 LNHDA and CDR2 SQIVND (reference sequence). The CDR3 sequence is 14 residues long. V lost 6 bases and J 7 bases, leaving 17 bases between the germline ends. The CDR3 DNA follows: TGTGCCAGTAGAGTGGCGGGGGCCCTAAATACGCAGTATTTT. This codes for CASRVAGALNTQYF.

The rearrangement links TRBV5-1 to TRBJ1-3; D unresolved. The CDR3 sequence is 16 residues long. V lost 8 bases and J 7 bases, leaving 25 bases between the germline ends. Per germline, CDR1 SGHRS and CDR2 YFSETQ. The CDR3 sequence: CARLASPKPTENTIYF. DNA of the CDR3: TGCGCCAGACTCGCCTCACCCAAACCAACGGAGAACACCATATATTTT.

The chain has TRBV9 and TRBJ2-1; TRBD2 might be the D (5 bases). V gave up 4 bases and J gave up 5 bases, with 13 bases separating them. The CDR3 is 14 residues long. CDR1 and CDR2 (germline): SGDLS, YYNGEE. The DNA for the CDR3 is TGTGCCAGCAGCATCCTACTAGAGAACAATGAGCAGTTCTTC. Translated, it gives CASSILLENNEQFF.

The chain joins TRBV5-3 to TRBJ2-7; D may be TRBD2 (5 bases). TRBV5-3 counts as an open reading frame of uncertain function. The CDR3 consists of 14 residues. Trimming stripped 3 bases from V and 2 bases from J, with 12 bases between. The CDR3 DNA sequence: TGTGCCAGAAGCTCCGCGGGCCACACCTACGAGCAGTACTTC. Translation gives CARSSAGHTYEQYF.

The chain has TRBV6-5 and TRBJ2-3; TRBD1 might be the D (6 bases). The V and J ends lost 7 bases and 4 bases respectively, with 15 bases between them. Germline V lookup: CDR1 MNHEY, CDR2 SVGAGI. The CDR3 is 14 amino acids. CDR3 loop: CASTATTGSDTQYF. The DNA of the CDR3 is TGTGCCAGCACTGCGACGACAGGATCAGATACGCAGTATTTT.

This clone was observed a few times. The CDR3 is CASSRGQGYGYTF. CDR3 in DNA: TGTGCCAGCAGCCGAGGACAGGGTTATGGCTACACCTTC. The chain couples TRBV7-3 to TRBJ1-2, with 8 nucleotides matching TRBD1. Germline CDR1 is SGHTA and CDR2 is FQGTGA. Unmatched junction bases numbered 4, after V lost 5 bases and J lost 5 bases. This CDR3 has 13 residues.

The chain is built from TRBV18 and TRBJ2-5; 7 nucleotides align to TRBD1. Matching the DNA end better, TRBJ2-7 makes the J call doubtful. The CDR3 runs 14 residues. CDR1 is KGHSH, CDR2 LQKENI, per germline. DNA for the CDR3: TGTGCCAGCTCGCCCGGGACAGTAAGATACGAGCAGTACTTC. Translation gives CASSPGTVRYEQYF.

The chain couples TRBV13 to TRBJ2-7; tentative D call: TRBD1 (6 bases). With 4 bases removed from V and 2 bases from J, the gap between germline ends came to 12 bases. CDR3 length: 14 amino acids. Germline CDR1 reads PRHDT; CDR2 reads FYEKMQ (reference sequence). The chain's CDR3 is CASSSRGLPYEQYF. The CDR3 region has the DNA TGTGCCAGCAGCTCCAGGGGCTTACCCTACGAGCAGTACTTC.

The V call is TRBV27, the J call TRBJ2-2; possible D gene TRBD1, 6 bases. Germline V CDR1 and CDR2: MNHEY, SMNVEV (reference sequence). The length of the CDR3 is 16 residues. Trimming shortened V by 1 base and J by 2 bases, and 11 bases separated the two germline ends. CDR3 DNA sequence: TGTGCCAGCAGTTTATACAGGGCCGTCAACACCGGGGAGCTGTTTTTT. This translates into CASSLYRAVNTGELFF.

V and J are TRBV5-1 and TRBJ2-5; 8 nucleotides match TRBD2. V lost 4 bases, J lost 2 bases, and 10 bases stayed unmatched. The CDR3 totals 16 residues. The germline CDR1 and CDR2 sequences are SGHRS and YFSETQ. CDR3 sequence (DNA): TGCGCCAGCAGCCAAACCAGGGCGGGAGGACAAGAGACCCAGTACTTC. Residues: CASSQTRAGGQETQYF.

The chain uses TRBV6-1 and TRBJ1-5; weak D call: TRBD1 (6 bases). Germline V gene sequence: CDR1 MNHNS, CDR2 SASEGT. The V end lost 7 bases, the J end lost 6 bases, and 16 bases lay between the germline ends. This CDR3 contains 14 residues. CDR3 coding DNA: TGTGCCAGCACCCAAGGGGGGGTTGTTCAGCCCCAGCATTTT. It is translated as CASTQGGVVQPQHF.

This clone showed up just once. This sequence joins TRBV19 and TRBJ2-1, with 12 bases aligning to TRBD2. The CDR3 runs to 18 residues. Trimming at V came to 1 base and at J to 6 bases, leaving 10 bases not matched to a gene. Germline loops: CDR1 LNHDA, CDR2 SQIVND (reference sequence). The CDR3 is CASSIGGTTSGRSNEQFF. CDR3 bases: TGTGCCAGTAGTATAGGGGGAACGACTAGCGGGAGATCCAATGAGCAGTTCTTC.

This clone has only a few counts. The genes are TRBV27 and TRBJ2-7; 9 bases align to TRBD1. This CDR3 region has 16 residues. The germline V gene encodes CDR1 MNHEY and CDR2 SMNVEV (reference sequence). With V trimmed by 6 bases and J by 3 bases, 12 bases remained unmatched. CDR3 amino acids: CASRTPSRDRDYEQYF. The DNA of the CDR3 is TGTGCCAGCAGGACACCTTCACGGGACAGGGACTACGAGCAGTACTTC.

The chain recombines TRBV28 with TRBJ1-2; maybe TRBD1 (6 bases). Germline CDR1 reads MDHEN; CDR2 reads SYDVKM. V lost 2 bases and J 3 bases, leaving 16 bases between the germline ends. The CDR3 extends over 16 amino acids. The CDR3 sequence is CASSLVSSGVYYGYTF. Written as DNA, the CDR3 is TGTGCCAGCAGTTTAGTTTCGTCAGGGGTTTACTATGGCTACACCTTC.

The rearrangement links TRBV11-2 to TRBJ1-1; D is perhaps TRBD1 (5 bases). The V and J ends lost 5 bases and 1 base respectively, with 11 bases between them. Looked up from germline, CDR1 is SGHAT and CDR2 is FQNNGV. There are 14 residues in the CDR3. CDR3: CASSAGRWNTEAFF. The CDR3 DNA follows: TGTGCCAGCAGCGCGGGACGGTGGAACACTGAAGCTTTCTTT.

The J gene is TRBJ1-2, the V gene TRBV27; D not resolved. Trimming took 6 bases from V and 6 from J, leaving 20 bases between them. This CDR3 is built from 15 residues. Germline V gene sequence: CDR1 MNHEY, CDR2 SMNVEV (reference sequence). CDR3 protein: CASRSVSGFLDGYTF. CDR3 bases: TGTGCCAGCAGGTCTGTATCGGGGTTTTTAGATGGCTACACCTTC.